A single sample gave rise to the 11 T cell receptor beta chains below, sequenced in a study of early T cells in non-severe SARS-CoV-2 infection. TCRdb processed the 5' RACE reads anew with MiXCR; each CDR3 protein has one entry. The table lists 60,000 to 70,000 distinct CDR3 sequences, around 6.5% of them singletons. This specimen was whole blood, taken at baseline. All receptors come from an adult who was a healthcare worker with PCR-confirmed SARS-CoV-2 infection or an uninfected control (not recorded which).

This clonotype showed up just a few times. CDR3 coding DNA: TGTGCCAGCAGTTCCCAGGGCATGAACACTGAAGCTTTCTTT. The encoded protein is CASSSQGMNTEAFF. The chain links TRBV28 to TRBJ1-1; D is possibly TRBD1 (5 bases). Germline-derived CDR1 and CDR2 are MDHEN and SYDVKM. The V gene lost 4 bases and the J gene lost 0 bases, with 9 bases spanning the gap. CDR3 size: 14 residues.

For this clonotype: This may be a read error: a much more frequent sequence differs by one nucleotide. This rearrangement joins TRBV12-3 or TRBV12-4 to TRBJ2-5; D is unclear. The V end was cut by 4 bases, the J end by 6 bases, with 6 bases between. This CDR3 has 11 amino acids. The CDR3: CASSSAKTQYF. CDR3 DNA sequence: TGTGCCAGCAGTTCCGCGAAGACCCAGTACTTC.

V gene TRBV6-4 combines with J gene TRBJ1-2; D may be TRBD1 (5 bases). The CDR3 has 16 residues. V was shortened by 4 bases and J by 2 bases, with 17 bases between the two germline ends. Germline CDR1 reads MRHNA; CDR2 reads SNTAGT. Here the CDR3 reads CASSAAAGVSNYGYTF. DNA of the CDR3: TGTGCCAGCAGTGCTGCTGCGGGGGTGTCCAACTATGGCTACACCTTC.

The DNA for the CDR3 is TGTGCCAGCAGTCCTGGACAGATGTTTAATTCACCCCTCCACTTT. This codes for CASSPGQMFNSPLHF. The chain recombines TRBV27 with TRBJ1-6; D is possibly TRBD1 (6 bases). The CDR3 contains 15 residues. The germline V gene encodes CDR1 MNHEY and CDR2 SMNVEV (reference sequence). Trimming stripped 5 bases from V and 6 bases from J, with 14 bases between.

This clonotype came up many times. The chain uses TRBV4-3 and TRBJ2-1; tentatively, D is TRBD2 (6 bases). V lost 0 bases and J 5 bases, leaving 17 bases between the germline ends. Per the germline V gene, CDR1 is LGHNA and CDR2 is YSLEER. This CDR3 region has 17 residues. The DNA for the CDR3 is TGCGCCAGCAGCCAAGATTTCCTAAGCGCGGGGAACAATGAGCAGTTCTTC. Its protein is CASSQDFLSAGNNEQFF.

This clonotype was picked up many times. For the CDR3, the DNA is TGTGCCAGCAGCTTAAGTAGCGGGAGGCCCAACAATGAGCAGTTCTTC. Amino acid sequence: CASSLSSGRPNNEQFF. V is TRBV7-2 and J is TRBJ2-1, with 10 bases aligning to TRBD2. Germline CDR1 is SGHTA and CDR2 is FQGNSA. The CDR3 runs to 16 residues. The V and J ends lost 2 bases and 5 bases, in that order; junction bases with no gene match: 6. The whole variable domain, remainder taken from reference TRBV7-2 and TRBJ2-1, is GAGVSQSPSNKVTEKGKDVELRCDPISGHTALYWYRQSLGQGLEFLIYFQGNSAPDKSGLPSDRFSAERTGGSVSTLTIQRTQQEDSAVYLCASSLSSGRPNNEQFFGPGTRLTVL.

This sequence joins TRBV5-1 and TRBJ2-7; 8 bases are a match to TRBD2. Losses at the gene ends were 4 bases for V and 1 base for J; bases not matched to a gene: 13. The CDR3 is 17 residues long. Germline CDR1 reads SGHRS; CDR2 reads YFSETQ. The CDR3 DNA is TGCGCCAGCAGCCTCCAACCTGCGGGGGGCGCATCCTACGAGCAGTACTTC. It specifies CASSLQPAGGASYEQYF.

This clonotype was seen at least ten times. V is TRBV5-4 and J is TRBJ1-2; 7 bases line up with TRBD1. The CDR3 runs to 16 residues. Trimming cost V 5 bases and J 4 bases; bases outside gene matches: 14. Germline V gives CDR1 SGHNT, CDR2 YYREEE (reference sequence). CDR3 nucleotide sequence: TGTGCCAGCAGAGAGGGGACAGCTCCGAGGGGCTATGGCTACACCTTC. Its translation: CASREGTAPRGYGYTF.

V gene TRBV7-2 combines with J gene TRBJ2-7; D uncertain. CDR3 length: 12 residues. The V end was cut by 3 bases, the J end by 6 bases, with 9 bases between. Germline CDR1 is SGHTA and CDR2 is FQGNSA. Here the CDR3 DNA reads TGTGCCAGCAGCTTGGATGTAGGCGAGCAGTACTTC. Amino acid sequence: CASSLDVGEQYF.

Ten or more counts support this clonotype. The chain joins TRBV18 to TRBJ2-7, with D possibly TRBD1 on 5 matching bases. Between the trimmed V and J ends, which lost 3 bases and 1 base, there was a span of 16 bases. Looked up from germline, CDR1 is KGHSH and CDR2 is LQKENI. CDR3 length: 16 residues. CDR3 bases: TGTGCCAGCTCACCGGGGCAGCCCCGTTATTCCTACGAGCAGTACTTC. Its translation is CASSPGQPRYSYEQYF. Looking up the rest from reference TRBV18 and TRBJ2-7 gives the full variable domain: NAGVMQNPRHLVRRRGQEARLRCSPMKGHSHVYWYRQLPEEGLKFMVYLQKENIIDESGMPKERFSAEFPKEGPSILRIQQVVRGDSAAYFCASSPGQPRYSYEQYFGPGTRLTVT.

In this sample, this clonotype turned up many times. The chain couples TRBV30 to TRBJ1-1; D remains ambiguous. This CDR3 is built from 16 residues. Germline-derived CDR1 and CDR2 are GTSNPN and SVGIG (reference sequence). Trimming left V 0 bases short and J 2 bases short, with 16 bases between. CDR3 sequence reads: CAWSVFPSVGNTEAFF. As DNA, the CDR3 is TGTGCCTGGAGTGTATTCCCCAGCGTGGGAAACACTGAAGCTTTCTTT. The entire variable domain, with the rest obtained from reference TRBV30 and TRBJ1-1, is as follows: SQTIHQWPATLVQPVGSPLSLECTVEGTSNPNLYWYRQAAGRGLQLLFYSVGIGQISSEVPQNLSASRPQDRQFILSSKKLLLSDSGFYLCAWSVFPSVGNTEAFFGQGTRLTVV.